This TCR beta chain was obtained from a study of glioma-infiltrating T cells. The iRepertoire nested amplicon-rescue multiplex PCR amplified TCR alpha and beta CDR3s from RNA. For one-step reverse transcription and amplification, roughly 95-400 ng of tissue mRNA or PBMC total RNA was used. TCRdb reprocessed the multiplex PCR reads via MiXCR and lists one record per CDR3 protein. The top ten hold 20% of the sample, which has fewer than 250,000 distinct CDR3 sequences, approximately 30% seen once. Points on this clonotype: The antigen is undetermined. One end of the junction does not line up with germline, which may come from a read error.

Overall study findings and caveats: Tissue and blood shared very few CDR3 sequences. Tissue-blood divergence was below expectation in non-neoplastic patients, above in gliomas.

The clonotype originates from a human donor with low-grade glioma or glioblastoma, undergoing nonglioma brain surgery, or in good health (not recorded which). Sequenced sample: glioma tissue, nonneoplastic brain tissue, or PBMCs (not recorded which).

CDR3 nucleotides: TGCCCCAGCAGCCAAGACAGCGGGAGGGCCGGTGAGTACGAGCAGTACTTC. It translates to CPSSQDSGRAGEYEQYF. The chain uses TRBV4-3 and TRBJ2-7; TRBD2 matches 10 bases. Germline V gene data show CDR1 as LGHNA and CDR2 as YSLEER. This CDR3 spans 17 amino acids.